The T cell receptor (beta chain) described here comes from a study of blood T cell repertoires in COVID-19. Looking at the study overall: T cells, B-cell-depleted T cells, or PBMCs supplied cDNA or gDNA.

Assay: immunoSEQ multiplex PCR; the TCRdb copy retains only in-frame clones and omits some. The data show over 80,000 clones, about 83% seen once. The TCR was taken from a woman aged 60 to 75 with acute or convalescent COVID-19. Material for sequencing was peripheral blood.

CDR3 DNA: TGTGCCAGCAGTGAGGGCCCCAGGGGGTTTAATCAGCCCCAGCATTTT. It translates to CASSEGPRGFNQPQHF. This sequence joins TRBV2 and TRBJ1-5, with 7 nucleotides matching TRBD1. The CDR3 sequence is 16 residues long. The germline gives CDR1 SNHLY, CDR2 FYNNEI. The ends lost 3 bases at V and 4 bases at J; junction bases unmatched: 9. The complete variable domain, with remaining parts taken from reference TRBV2 and TRBJ1-5, reads EPEVTQTPSHQVTQMGQEVILRCVPISNHLYFYWYRQILGQKVEFLVSFYNNEISEKSEIFDDQFSVERPDGSNFTLKIRSTKLEDSAMYFCASSEGPRGFNQPQHFGDGTRLSIL.